The 23 T cell receptor beta chains below come from one sample, sequenced in a study of blood T cell repertoires in COVID-19. Generated by immunoSEQ multiplex PCR, the TCRdb table keeps only in-frame clones and is missing some. The sample includes about 100,000 clones, around 91% seen only once; the top ten take roughly 32%. The sequenced material came from peripheral blood. These receptors originate from a woman older than 75 with acute or convalescent COVID-19.

The chain carries TRBV7-9 and TRBJ1-1; D gene unclear. This CDR3 region has 13 residues. Germline lookup yields CDR1 SEHNR and CDR2 FQNEAQ (reference sequence). The ends were cut back, 3 bases at V and 5 bases at J, with 10 bases in the middle. The CDR3 is CASSFALETEAFF. The CDR3, as DNA: TGTGCCAGCAGCTTTGCCCTCGAGACTGAAGCTTTCTTT.

The chain joins TRBV5-4 to TRBJ2-3, with 8 nucleotides matching TRBD2. The germline V gene has CDR1 SGHNT and CDR2 YYREEE (reference sequence). J lost 2 bases, V lost 4 bases, and 3 bases had no gene match. The CDR3 spans 14 residues. CDR3 residues: CASSAGGITDTQYF. The CDR3, as DNA: TGTGCCAGCAGCGCGGGGGGTATCACAGATACGCAGTATTTT.

The chain combines TRBV28 with TRBJ2-7, with 7 bases identical to TRBD1. This CDR3 contains 13 residues. The ends lost 4 bases at V and 0 bases at J; junction bases unmatched: 0. CDR1 and CDR2 from the germline V gene are MDHEN and SYDVKM. CDR3 DNA: TGTGCCAGCAGTTCAGGGGGCTCCTACGAGCAGTACTTC. This encodes CASSSGGSYEQYF.

This chain uses TRBV5-6 with TRBJ1-6, with 7 bases identical to TRBD1. Germline CDR1 and CDR2: SGHDT and YYEEEE. The CDR3 spans 15 residues. V dropped 0 bases and J dropped 8; count of bases not matched to a gene: 5. CDR3 sequence (DNA): TGTGCCAGCAGCTTGGCCTTTCAGGGGGATTCACCCCTCCACTTT. It codes for CASSLAFQGDSPLHF.

V usage is TRBV5-1 and J usage is TRBJ2-7; D possibly corresponds to TRBD1 (7 bases). CDR3 length equals 16 residues. CDR1 SGHRS and CDR2 YFSETQ come from the germline V gene. The V end was cut by 3 bases, the J end by 2 bases, with 18 bases between. This CDR3 reads CASSSPQGGQAYEQYF. CDR3 bases: TGCGCCAGCAGCTCGCCCCAGGGGGGACAAGCCTACGAGCAGTACTTC.

This chain links TRBV5-4 with TRBJ2-7; 11 bases align to TRBD2. V trimming: 0 bases; J trimming: 1 base; junction bases outside the gene matches: 0. Germline V lookup: CDR1 SGHNT, CDR2 YYREEE (reference sequence). The CDR3 has 15 residues. CDR3 in amino acids: CASSLASGGSYEQYF. The CDR3 nucleotides read TGTGCCAGCAGCTTGGCTAGCGGGGGGTCCTACGAGCAGTACTTC.

This rearrangement joins TRBV5-1 to TRBJ2-2; D may be TRBD1 (5 bases). Germline V gene data show CDR1 as SGHRS and CDR2 as YFSETQ. The CDR3 length is 16 residues. V was pared by 2 bases and J by 1 base, with 12 bases between. The CDR3 protein is CASSFAPTENTGELFF. The DNA for the CDR3 is TGCGCCAGCAGCTTCGCCCCGACAGAGAACACCGGGGAGCTGTTTTTT.

This clone was observed once. The rearrangement joins TRBV29-1 to TRBJ2-1; the match to TRBD1 covers 9 bases. Per germline, CDR1 SQVTM and CDR2 ANQGSEA. V lost 4 bases, J lost 6 bases, and 7 bases stayed unmatched. The CDR3 spans 14 residues. CDR3 residues: CSVGRQGGGNEQFF. The CDR3, as DNA: TGCAGCGTTGGCAGACAGGGGGGGGGCAATGAGCAGTTCTTC.

As for this clone: The sample contains more than one DNA sequence encoding this CDR3. V gene TRBV24-1 combines with J gene TRBJ2-7; TRBD1 aligns across 8 bases. Germline assignment: CDR1 KGHDR and CDR2 SFDVKD. Losses at the gene ends were 7 bases for V and 6 bases for J; bases not matched to a gene: 4. The CDR3 contains 12 residues. The CDR3 is CATRSTGGEQYF. CDR3 in DNA: TGTGCCACCAGATCTACAGGGGGCGAGCAGTACTTC.

The chain carries TRBV10-3 and TRBJ1-4; 9 bases match TRBD1. CDR3 length equals 14 residues. The junction had 5 bases not matched to a gene; V was cut back by 6 bases and J by 6 bases. Germline CDR1 reads ENHRY; CDR2 reads SYGVKD. The CDR3 reads CAISRTGDDEKLFF. The CDR3, as DNA: TGTGCCATCAGCAGGACAGGGGATGATGAAAAACTGTTTTTT.

This clone turned up a few times. The rearrangement uses TRBV2 and TRBJ2-1, with 12 bases that match TRBD2. The CDR3 has 19 residues. CDR1 SNHLY and CDR2 FYNNEI come from the germline V gene. Losses at the gene ends were 4 bases for V and 0 bases for J; bases not matched to a gene: 10. CDR3 sequence reads: CASSGRLAGARSSYNEQFF. Here the CDR3 DNA reads TGTGCCAGCAGTGGTCGACTAGCGGGGGCCCGAAGCTCCTACAATGAGCAGTTCTTC.

This clone has only one observation. The J gene is TRBJ2-7, the V gene TRBV28; the match to TRBD2 covers 12 bases. Trimming at V came to 6 bases and at J to 2 bases, leaving 5 bases not matched to a gene. The CDR3 spans 15 residues. Germline lookup yields CDR1 MDHEN and CDR2 SYDVKM. The CDR3 DNA reads as TGTGCCAGCAGCCCTGGACTAGCGGGAACCTACGAGCAGTACTTC. Translated, it gives CASSPGLAGTYEQYF.

V and J are TRBV30 and TRBJ2-7; TRBD1 matches 8 bases. Germline V gives CDR1 GTSNPN, CDR2 SVGIG (reference sequence). The CDR3 has 11 amino acids. The ends lost 6 bases at V and 3 bases at J; junction bases unmatched: 1. The CDR3 loop reads CACGQGYEQYF. In nucleotides, the CDR3 is TGTGCCTGTGGACAGGGCTACGAGCAGTACTTC.

The chain links TRBV15 to TRBJ2-2, with D possibly being TRBD1 (6 bases). The germline gives CDR1 LNHNV, CDR2 YYDKDF (reference sequence). Trimming cost V 0 bases and J 6 bases, with 14 bases left between them. This CDR3 spans 16 amino acids. DNA of the CDR3: TGTGCCACCAGCAGAGATGTTGGGGGCGCGGCCGGGGAGCTGTTTTTT. It specifies CATSRDVGGAAGELFF.

V gene TRBV4-3 combines with J gene TRBJ2-6; 7 bases align to TRBD2. With V trimmed by 0 bases and J by 2 bases, 1 base remained unmatched. There are 16 residues in the CDR3. CDR1 LGHNA and CDR2 YSLEER come from the germline V gene. The CDR3 region is CASSQDAGAGANVLTF. CDR3 coding DNA: TGCGCCAGCAGCCAAGATGCGGGGGCTGGGGCCAACGTCCTGACTTTC.

This clone was seen only a few times. J is TRBJ2-2 and V is TRBV19; 7 bases line up with TRBD1. This CDR3 has 13 amino acids. Looked up from germline, CDR1 is LNHDA and CDR2 is SQIVND (reference sequence). Germline trimming cut 3 bases from V and 6 bases from J; bases unmatched to any gene: 1. The CDR3 region has the DNA TGTGCCAGTAGTATGCAGGGGGCCGGGGAGCTGTTTTTT. Translation gives CASSMQGAGELFF.

The chain recombines TRBV9 with TRBJ2-7; 9 nucleotides match TRBD1. Per germline, CDR1 SGDLS and CDR2 YYNGEE. The length of the CDR3 is 16 residues. V gave up 3 bases and J gave up 4 bases; unmatched junction bases: 11. In DNA form, the CDR3 reads TGTGCCAGCAGCGGGGGGACAGGGAGGATCGGGTACGAGCAGTACTTC. Residues: CASSGGTGRIGYEQYF.

The chain combines TRBV6-2 or TRBV6-3 with TRBJ2-5; the match to TRBD2 covers 7 bases. Losses at the gene ends were 0 bases for V and 0 bases for J; bases not matched to a gene: 7. Germline-derived CDR1 and CDR2 are MNHEY and SVGEGT. The CDR3 sequence is 17 residues long. The CDR3 DNA follows: TGTGCCAGCAGTTACTCGACTCGGCTAGCGGACCAAGAGACCCAGTACTTC. Amino acids: CASSYSTRLADQETQYF.

J is TRBJ1-2 and V is TRBV19, with 10 positions matching TRBD1. V trimming: 7 bases; J trimming: 4 bases; junction bases outside the gene matches: 6. The CDR3 has 14 residues. Germline V gene data show CDR1 as LNHDA and CDR2 as SQIVND (reference sequence). The DNA of the CDR3 is TGTGCCAGTACCCCGACAGGGGGCGCCTATGGCTACACCTTC. This translates into CASTPTGGAYGYTF.

This clone was seen a few times. This chain joins TRBV7-9 and TRBJ1-6, with TRBD1 matching over 7 bases. Losses at the gene ends were 1 base for V and 9 bases for J; bases not matched to a gene: 9. Germline CDR1 is SEHNR and CDR2 is FQNEAQ (reference sequence). The CDR3 is made up of 16 amino acids. Here the CDR3 DNA reads TGTGCCAGCAGCTTAGGTGTTCAGGGGGATAGTTCACCCCTCCACTTT. This translates into CASSLGVQGDSSPLHF.

The CDR3 reads CASSYSDGGSSMEYF. CDR3 in DNA: TGTGCCAGCAGTTACTCTGATGGTGGCAGTTCGATGGAGTACTTC. This rearrangement joins TRBV6-5 to TRBJ2-7; D is unclear. Between the trimmed V and J ends, which lost 0 bases and 11 bases, there was a span of 20 bases. CDR1 and CDR2 (germline): MNHEY, SVGAGI. The CDR3 contains 15 residues.

This clone was counted once. J is TRBJ2-7 and V is TRBV19; D is perhaps TRBD1 (6 bases). The ends were cut back, 4 bases at V and 4 bases at J, with 8 bases in the middle. Germline V gene sequence: CDR1 LNHDA, CDR2 SQIVND (reference sequence). There are 12 residues in the CDR3. CDR3 DNA: TGTGCCAGTAGTAAACAGGGTTACGAGCAGTACTTC. Encoded protein: CASSKQGYEQYF.

CDR3 amino acids: CASSLPQQGPSNEQFF. For the CDR3, the DNA is TGTGCCAGCAGCCTACCCCAACAGGGCCCCTCCAATGAGCAGTTCTTC. This chain uses TRBV7-6 with TRBJ2-1; D is perhaps TRBD1 (6 bases). The CDR3 has 16 residues. V dropped 5 bases and J dropped 6 bases, with 20 bases sitting between them. The germline V gene has CDR1 SGHVS and CDR2 FNYEAQ.